The 21 T cell receptor beta chains given below trace back to one sample, sequenced in a study of Ad26.COV2.S vaccination and SARS-CoV-2 variants. As to treatment: some 20 received Ad26.COV2.S at low or high dose, single or two shots; several received placebo; per-sample allocation not given. The study sampled participants on day 63 after the first vaccine or placebo injection. Only in-frame clones appear in the TCRdb table, and some are missing; sequencing was by immunoSEQ multiplex PCR. The sample comprises 300,000 to 400,000 clones, 70% to 90% of which are singletons, and roughly 2% rests with the top ten. The specimen was peripheral blood, collected in a trial of Ad26.COV2.S vaccine versus placebo. These TCRs come from a person between 18 and 65 years old who received the Ad26.COV2.S COVID-19 vaccine or a placebo.

The rearrangement uses TRBV18 and TRBJ2-7; 9 positions match TRBD1. The CDR3 totals 15 residues. CDR1 and CDR2 (germline): KGHSH, LQKENI. The trim removed 4 bases at V and 3 bases at J, leaving 7 bases unmatched. The CDR3 here is CASSLPGTGRYEQYF. As DNA, the CDR3 is TGTGCCAGCTCACTCCCCGGGACAGGGCGCTACGAGCAGTACTTC.

The J gene is TRBJ1-3, the V gene TRBV27; D is unclear. The germline V and J ends were trimmed by 2 bases and 8 bases, with 13 bases remaining between them. Per germline, CDR1 MNHEY and CDR2 SMNVEV (reference sequence). This CDR3 contains 14 residues. CDR3 nucleotide sequence: TGTGCCAGCAGTTTAGGGCAGGCGTGGGACACCATATATTTT. Its translation is CASSLGQAWDTIYF.

The V gene is TRBV13, the J gene TRBJ1-4; 10 positions agree with TRBD1. In germline, CDR1 is PRHDT, CDR2 FYEKMQ (reference sequence). The length of the CDR3 is 17 residues. The junction had 6 bases not matched to a gene; V was cut back by 5 bases and J by 0 bases. The CDR3 coding sequence is TGTGCCAGCAGCCTCGACAGGGGGCGAACAACTAATGAAAAACTGTTTTTT. Its protein product is CASSLDRGRTTNEKLFF.

The V call is TRBV4-2, the J call TRBJ1-1; 12 bases match TRBD1. Germline CDR1 and CDR2: LGHNA and YNFKEQ. V dropped 0 bases and J dropped 4; count of bases not matched to a gene: 9. The CDR3 is made up of 18 amino acids. This chain's CDR3 is CASSQDPGTGGMGTEAFF. The CDR3 DNA is TGTGCCAGCAGCCAAGATCCCGGGACAGGGGGCATGGGCACTGAAGCTTTCTTT.

Notes on this clone: The sample has other DNA sequences that encode this CDR3 too. V usage is TRBV5-5 and J usage is TRBJ1-1; 7 bases match TRBD1. The CDR3 contains 14 residues. Germline V gene data show CDR1 as SGHKS and CDR2 as YYEKEE (reference sequence). The junction had 4 bases not matched to a gene; V was cut back by 4 bases and J by 1 base. CDR3 sequence reads: CASSLGTANTEAFF. The CDR3 region has the DNA TGTGCCAGCAGCCTCGGGACAGCGAACACTGAAGCTTTCTTT.

In the case of this clone: Other nucleotide sequences from this sample produce the same CDR3. The chain links TRBV19 to TRBJ1-5; 8 positions agree with TRBD1. The CDR3 contains 14 residues. CDR1 is LNHDA and CDR2 is SQIVND in the germline V gene (reference sequence). With V trimmed by 5 bases and J by 2 bases, 2 bases remained unmatched. The CDR3 protein is CASSDRGGNQPQHF. The CDR3, as DNA: TGTGCCAGTAGTGACAGGGGTGGCAATCAGCCCCAGCATTTT.

The chain combines TRBV6-5 with TRBJ2-7; D possibly corresponds to TRBD2 (6 bases). CDR3 length: 13 residues. Looked up from germline, CDR1 is MNHEY and CDR2 is SVGAGI. Trimming left V 5 bases short and J 3 bases short, with 11 bases between. CDR3 DNA sequence: TGTGCCAGCAGTAAGCGGGTCGACTACGAGCAGTACTTC. This translates into CASSKRVDYEQYF.

Here the CDR3 reads CATLLGGGAGGEQFF. The CDR3 DNA reads as TGTGCCACGCTCCTAGGCGGGGGGGCCGGGGGTGAGCAGTTCTTC. V and J are TRBV10-3 and TRBJ2-1, with 9 bases that match TRBD2. V dropped 10 bases and J dropped 9; count of bases not matched to a gene: 16. There are 15 residues in the CDR3. The V gene's germline CDR1 is ENHRY and CDR2 SYGVKD.

The chain has TRBV28 and TRBJ2-7; 9 bases match TRBD1. J lost 6 bases, V lost 3 bases, and 12 bases had no gene match. CDR1 is MDHEN and CDR2 is SYDVKM in the germline V gene. The CDR3 runs to 16 residues. The CDR3 loop is CASSLPDWDRVGEQYF. CDR3 nucleotides: TGTGCCAGCAGTTTGCCAGATTGGGACAGGGTGGGCGAGCAGTACTTC.

V gene TRBV9 combines with J gene TRBJ2-2, with a possible D match to TRBD1 (5 bases). The V gene lost 0 bases and the J gene lost 4 bases, with 19 bases spanning the gap. The CDR3 contains 18 residues. The V gene's germline CDR1 is SGDLS and CDR2 YYNGEE. The CDR3 DNA reads TGTGCCAGCAGCGTAGGAGTATTGGGGCGGTGGGGCACCGGGGAGCTGTTTTTT. The encoded protein is CASSVGVLGRWGTGELFF. The full variable domain, completed using reference TRBV9 and TRBJ2-2, is DSGVTQTPKHLITATGQRVTLRCSPRSGDLSVYWYQQSLDQGLQFLIQYYNGEERAKGNILERFSAQQFPDLHSELNLSSLELGDSALYFCASSVGVLGRWGTGELFFGEGSRLTVL.

The V and J genes are TRBV3-1 (or the pseudogene TRBV3-2) and TRBJ2-2, with a weak D call TRBD2 (5 bases). V lost 4 bases, J lost 3 bases, and 9 bases lay in between. Per the germline V gene, CDR1 is LGHDT and CDR2 is YNNKEL (reference sequence). CDR3 length: 14 amino acids. The CDR3 protein is CASSPLRDTGELFF. Written as DNA, the CDR3 is TGTGCCAGCAGCCCGTTGAGGGACACCGGGGAGCTGTTTTTT.

The chain links TRBV7-2 to TRBJ2-5, with a possible D match to TRBD1 (7 bases). Per the germline V gene, CDR1 is SGHTA and CDR2 is FQGNSA. With 6 bases removed from V and 5 bases from J, the gap between germline ends came to 16 bases. The CDR3 spans 14 residues. CDR3 DNA: TGTGCCAGCAGTCCAGGGGGGCTGAGTGAGACCCAGTACTTC. Amino acids: CASSPGGLSETQYF.

The rearrangement joins TRBV7-6 to TRBJ1-6, with TRBD1 matching over 7 bases. The CDR3 is 15 residues long. Losses at the gene ends were 5 bases for V and 3 bases for J; bases not matched to a gene: 4. CDR1 and CDR2 from the germline V gene are SGHVS and FNYEAQ. The DNA for the CDR3 is TGTGCCAGCAGCGAACGGGACAGCTATAATTCACCCCTCCACTTT. This translates into CASSERDSYNSPLHF.

The rearrangement links TRBV3-1 (or the pseudogene TRBV3-2) to TRBJ2-3; 7 bases map to TRBD2. Losses at the gene ends were 0 bases for V and 1 base for J; bases not matched to a gene: 4. CDR1 is LGHDT, CDR2 YNNKEL, per germline (reference sequence). The CDR3 spans 16 residues. In DNA form, the CDR3 reads TGTGCCAGCAGCCAAGATCGCCTAGCGGGCACAGATACGCAGTATTTT. Translation: CASSQDRLAGTDTQYF.

This clone was observed once. The gene calls are TRBV28 and TRBJ2-5; the D gene could be TRBD1 or TRBD2 (6 bases each). Germline assignment: CDR1 MDHEN and CDR2 SYDVKM. V was trimmed by 7 bases and J by 4 bases, leaving 19 bases between them. This CDR3 has 15 residues. The CDR3 reads CASTPSGSRGETQYF. As DNA, the CDR3 is TGTGCCAGCACCCCCTCCGGGAGCAGGGGAGAGACCCAGTACTTC.

The chain joins TRBV7-9 to TRBJ2-7; D not resolved. The germline V gene has CDR1 SEHNR and CDR2 FQNEAQ (reference sequence). Trimming took 3 bases from V and 7 from J, leaving 22 bases between them. This CDR3 is built from 16 residues. The CDR3 DNA sequence: TGTGCCAGCAGCTTCAACTGGCCCGAACGGACCGCGGAGCAGTACTTC. This translates into CASSFNWPERTAEQYF. The variable domain in full, completed from reference TRBV7-9 and TRBJ2-7, reads DTGVSQNPRHKITKRGQNVTFRCDPISEHNRLYWYRQTLGQGPEFLTYFQNEAQLEKSRLLSDRFSAERPKGSFSTLEIQRTEQGDSAMYLCASSFNWPERTAEQYFGPGTRLTVT.

The gene calls are TRBV7-9 and TRBJ2-5; 10 nucleotides align to TRBD2. CDR1 is SEHNR and CDR2 is FQNEAQ in the germline V gene (reference sequence). Trimming removed 8 bases from V and 3 bases from J; junction bases left unmatched: 3. The CDR3 loop spans 13 amino acids. The CDR3 DNA sequence: TGTGCCAGCGTTAGCGGGGGGAAAGAGACCCAGTACTTC. It translates to CASVSGGKETQYF.

The sample holds one count of this clone. The chain links TRBV11-3 to TRBJ1-2; 7 bases are shared with TRBD1. The CDR3 loop spans 20 amino acids. CDR1 and CDR2 from the germline V gene are SGHNT and YENEEA. V was clipped by 2 bases and J by 0 bases; unmatched bases: 18. The CDR3 spells CASSLHSGTEPLPANYGYTF. Here the CDR3 DNA reads TGTGCCAGCAGCTTACATTCCGGGACAGAACCTTTACCAGCTAACTATGGCTACACCTTC.

The J gene is TRBJ2-2, the V gene TRBV5-1; 10 positions agree with TRBD1. Germline CDR1 and CDR2: SGHRS and YFSETQ. The CDR3 extends over 13 amino acids. J gave up 5 bases and V 7 bases, and 2 bases lay outside the gene matches. The CDR3 protein is CASRDRGTGELFF. The CDR3 nucleotides are TGCGCCAGCCGGGACAGGGGTACCGGGGAGCTGTTTTTT.

This clone has more than one count but fewer than ten. The chain links TRBV24-1 to TRBJ2-2; a possible D gene is TRBD2 (6 bases). Germline-derived CDR1 and CDR2 are KGHDR and SFDVKD. CDR3 length: 17 residues. Trimming pared 5 bases from V and 6 bases from J, leaving 21 bases between. CDR3 amino acids: CATSAQERAAGPGELFF. CDR3 nucleotide sequence: TGTGCCACCAGTGCCCAGGAGCGAGCGGCGGGGCCCGGGGAGCTGTTTTTT.

The J gene is TRBJ1-6, the V gene TRBV18; 7 nucleotides line up with TRBD1. J lost 4 bases, V lost 2 bases, and 5 bases had no gene match. From germline, CDR1 is KGHSH and CDR2 LQKENI. CDR3 size: 16 residues. CDR3 nucleotide sequence: TGTGCCAGCTCACCAAGATCGACAGGGTATAATTCACCCCTCCACTTT. This gives the protein CASSPRSTGYNSPLHF. The whole variable domain, remainder taken from reference TRBV18 and TRBJ1-6, is NAGVMQNPRHLVRRRGQEARLRCSPMKGHSHVYWYRQLPEEGLKFMVYLQKENIIDESGMPKERFSAEFPKEGPSILRIQQVVRGDSAAYFCASSPRSTGYNSPLHFGNGTRLTVT.